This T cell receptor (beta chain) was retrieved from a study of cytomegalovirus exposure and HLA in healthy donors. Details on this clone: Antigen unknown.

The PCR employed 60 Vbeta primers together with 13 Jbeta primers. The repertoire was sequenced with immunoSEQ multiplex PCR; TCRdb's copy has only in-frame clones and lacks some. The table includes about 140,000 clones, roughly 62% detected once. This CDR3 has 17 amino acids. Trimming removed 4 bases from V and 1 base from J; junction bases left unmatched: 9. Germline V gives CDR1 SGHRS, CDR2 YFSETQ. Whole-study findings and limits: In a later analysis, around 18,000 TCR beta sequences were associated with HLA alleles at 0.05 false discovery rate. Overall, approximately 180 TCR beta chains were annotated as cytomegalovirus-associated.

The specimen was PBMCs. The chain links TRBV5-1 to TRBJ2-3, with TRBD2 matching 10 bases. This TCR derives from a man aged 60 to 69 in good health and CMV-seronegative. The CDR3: CASSHSRLAGGTDTQYF. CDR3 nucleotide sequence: TGCGCCAGCAGCCATAGCAGGCTAGCGGGGGGCACAGATACGCAGTATTTT.